The rows below give T cell receptor beta chains drawn from one sample of a study of blood T cell repertoires in COVID-19. The table came from immunoSEQ multiplex PCR; TCRdb's copy has only in-frame clones and leaves some out. Among about 180,000 clones listed, around 82% were seen once. Material: peripheral blood. The receptors come from a woman older than 75 with active or convalescent COVID-19. Both conserved end residues are part of each CDR3. The D gene is left open where the match is weak. Size values are once, few and many counts, or a class for expanded clones, and some rows have none.

D gene,clone size,V gene,J gene,CDR3 DNA,CDR3 protein
-,once,TRBV18,TRBJ1-1,TGTGCCAGCTCACCAGTGGGGCCGGGTGAAGCTTTCTTT,CASSPVGPGEAFF
-,-,TRBV5-4,TRBJ2-7,TGTGCCAGCAGCCCGCTCCGGGACAACGAGCAGTACTTC,CASSPLRDNEQYF
-,-,TRBV7-3,TRBJ2-1,TGTGCCAGCAGCCCTACGGCGGGACTCCCCTACAATGAGCAGTTCTTC,CASSPTAGLPYNEQFF
-,-,TRBV6-6,TRBJ2-7,TGTGCCAGCAGGGGAACTAGTACCTACGAGCAGTACTTC,CASRGTSTYEQYF
-,-,TRBV12-3/TRBV12-4,TRBJ1-5,TGTGCCAGCAGTTTCAGGGTAGAACAGCCCCAGCATTTT,CASSFRVEQPQHF
-,-,TRBV7-6,TRBJ2-7,TGTGCCAGCAGCTTAGCCGCTGGACAGACCTACGAGCAGTACTTC,CASSLAAGQTYEQYF
TRBD2,-,TRBV2,TRBJ2-7,TGTGCCAGCACTAGCGGGAACTACGAGCAGTACTTC,CASTSGNYEQYF
-,once,TRBV2,TRBJ1-1,TGTGCCAGCAGTGATGAGGGGAGGACTGAAGCTTTCTTT,CASSDEGRTEAFF
-,-,TRBV3-1/TRBV3-2,TRBJ1-1,TGTGCCAGCAGCCAAAGGGGAGGGTTAGGAGCTTTCTTT,CASSQRGGLGAFF
-,few,TRBV25-1,TRBJ1-1,TGTGCCAGCAGTGAACGGCGGGGGCTGGACACTGAAGCTTTCTTT,CASSERRGLDTEAFF
TRBD1,-,TRBV5-1,TRBJ1-4,TGCGCCAGCAGCTCCGACCCGACAGGGCAAAAAGAAAAACTGTTTTTT,CASSSDPTGQKEKLFF
TRBD1,-,TRBV11-2,TRBJ1-4,TGTGCCAGCTCCCGACAGGGGGTTAATGAAAAACTGTTTTTT,CASSRQGVNEKLFF
TRBD2,-,TRBV19,TRBJ2-2,TGTGCCAGTAGTATCATTTCTGGTCTAGCGGGAGGGCTTTGGAACACCGGGGAGCTGTTTTTT,CASSIISGLAGGLWNTGELFF
TRBD1,-,TRBV28,TRBJ1-2,TGTGCCAGCAGTACTCTAGGACAGGCCCTGTATGGCTACACCTTC,CASSTLGQALYGYTF
TRBD1,-,TRBV7-3,TRBJ2-5,TGTGCCAGCAGCTTAACGTCGGGACAGACCCAAGAGACCCAGTACTTC,CASSLTSGQTQETQYF
TRBD1,once,TRBV4-2,TRBJ1-2,TGTGCCAGCAGCCAACAGGGGGCTGAAGGCTACACCTTC,CASSQQGAEGYTF
-,-,TRBV2,TRBJ1-2,TGTGCCAGCAGTGGGGGCAGAACAAGCTATGGCTACACCTTC,CASSGGRTSYGYTF
-,-,TRBV5-1,TRBJ2-1,TGCGCCAGCCTGGCGTGGGTGGGAGGTAAAGAGCAGTTCTTC,CASLAWVGGKEQFF
-,-,TRBV23-1,TRBJ1-5,TGCGCCAGCAGTCAATCTAAGGAGGTGTCCGATCAGCCCCAGCATTTT,CASSQSKEVSDQPQHF
-,-,TRBV20-1,TRBJ1-5,TGCAGTGCTAGAGCCAGGGGATCGGACAATTTT,CSARARGSDNF
-,-,TRBV7-9,TRBJ2-7,TGTGCCAGCAGCTTAGCCCCCAACGAGCAGTACTTC,CASSLAPNEQYF
TRBD2,-,TRBV7-8,TRBJ2-2,TGTGCCAGCAGCCCCGGGACTAGCGGCACCGGGGAGCTGTTTTTT,CASSPGTSGTGELFF
-,-,TRBV3-1/TRBV3-2,TRBJ2-1,TGTGCCAGCAGCCAGCCCAACCGGGTTTACAATGAGCAGTTCTTC,CASSQPNRVYNEQFF
-,once,TRBV19,TRBJ1-4,TGTGCCAGTAGTCGACGCGGGGGGTTGGGACTGTTTTTT,CASSRRGGLGLFF
-,few,TRBV2,TRBJ1-2,TGTGCCAGCAGTGTCGACACCAATTATGGCTACACCTTC,CASSVDTNYGYTF
TRBD1,-,TRBV5-4,TRBJ1-4,TGTGCCAGCAGCTCTGACAGGGGCCCTGGCGAAAAACTGTTTTTT,CASSSDRGPGEKLFF
-,-,TRBV2,TRBJ1-2,TGTGCCAGCAGTATCGACATTAACTATGGCTACACCTTC,CASSIDINYGYTF
TRBD2,-,TRBV7-9,TRBJ2-5,TGTGCCAGCAGCTTAGTAGGGCTAGCGGGAGGGCCGGAGACCCAGTACTTC,CASSLVGLAGGPETQYF
-,-,TRBV19,TRBJ1-2,TGTGCCAGTACCCTGGGAGGGATCTATGGCTACACCTTC,CASTLGGIYGYTF
-,-,TRBV11-3,TRBJ2-1,TGTGCCAGCAGCTTAGGGCCGTCCAATGAGCAGTTCTTC,CASSLGPSNEQFF
-,-,TRBV9,TRBJ2-7,TGTGCCAGCAGCTCAAGCGGACAGATCTACGAGCAGTACTTC,CASSSSGQIYEQYF
-,-,TRBV28,TRBJ2-1,TGTGCCAGCAGCCCTCTCGGGGAAGGAGGCTCCTACAATGAGCAGTTCTTC,CASSPLGEGGSYNEQFF